This TCR beta chain was retrieved from a study of shared clonotypes between healthy human individuals. Profiled with immunoSEQ multiplex PCR; TCRdb holds only in-frame clones, not every one. The sample holds roughly 510,000 clones, roughly 85% seen once. The CDR3 totals 14 residues. Unmatched junction bases numbered 10, after V lost 5 bases and J lost 14 bases. Germline CDR1 is SGHAT and CDR2 is FQNNGV. The V gene is TRBV11-2, the J gene TRBJ1-6, with TRBD1 matching 9 bases. The sample taken for sequencing was PBMCs. This TCR derives from a woman aged 40 to 50 in good health. Some clones in this sample may be carry-over from other donors' samples. CDR3 loop: CASSQSTGGGALHF. The CDR3, as DNA: TGTGCCAGCAGCCAATCGACAGGGGGTGGGGCCCTCCACTTT. Full variable domain (missing parts from reference TRBV11-2 and TRBJ1-6): EAGVAQSPRYKIIEKRQSVAFWCNPISGHATLYWYQQILGQGPKLLIQFQNNGVVDDSQLPKDRFSAERLKGVDSTLKIQPAKLEDSAVYLCASSQSTGGGALHFGNGTRLTVT.